This T cell receptor beta chain stems from a study of blood T cells in healthy people across ages. Deletions cut 0 bases from V and 6 bases from J, with 11 bases between. CDR3 length: 14 residues. Germline CDR1 and CDR2: SGHRS and YFSETQ. In regard to this clonotype: As yet, its antigen is unknown.

Through a sample-barcoded 5' primer and a J-beta primer mix, a second PCR was run for roughly 6 to 12 cycles. Each CDR3 protein gets one entry after TCRdb re-called the 5' RACE reads with MiXCR. The table has about 830,000 distinct CDR3 sequences, around 62% seen once. Study-wide results and caveats: PBMCs left unsorted prevented a conclusive naive versus antigen-experienced comparison. Any changes in expanded clonotypes were possibly confounded, as donor CMV status remained unknown.

Every donor gave 8.5 to 10 milliliters of peripheral blood. The gene calls are TRBV5-1 and TRBJ2-3, with a weak D call TRBD2 (5 bases). This clonotype was obtained from a young man in good health. What was sequenced was blood. DNA for the CDR3: TGCGCCAGCAGCTTGGACACGGGCGGGGATACGCAGTATTTT. It translates to CASSLDTGGDTQYF.